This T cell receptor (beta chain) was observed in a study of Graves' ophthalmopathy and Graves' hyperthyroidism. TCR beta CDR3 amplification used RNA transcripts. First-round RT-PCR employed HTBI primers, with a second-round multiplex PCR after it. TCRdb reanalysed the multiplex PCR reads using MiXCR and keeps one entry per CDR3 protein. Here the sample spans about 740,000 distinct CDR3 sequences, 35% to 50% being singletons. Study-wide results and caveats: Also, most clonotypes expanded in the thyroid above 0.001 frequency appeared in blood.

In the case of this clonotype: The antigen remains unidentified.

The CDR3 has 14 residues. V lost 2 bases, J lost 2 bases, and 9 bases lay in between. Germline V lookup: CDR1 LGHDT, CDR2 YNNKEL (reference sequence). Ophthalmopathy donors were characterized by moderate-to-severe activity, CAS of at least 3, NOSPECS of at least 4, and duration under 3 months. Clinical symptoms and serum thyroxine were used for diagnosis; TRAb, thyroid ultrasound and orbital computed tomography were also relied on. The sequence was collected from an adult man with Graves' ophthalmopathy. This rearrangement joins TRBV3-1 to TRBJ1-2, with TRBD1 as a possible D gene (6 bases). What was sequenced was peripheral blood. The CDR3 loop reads CASSQHRENYGYTF. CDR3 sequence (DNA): TGTGCCAGCAGCCAACACAGGGAGAACTATGGCTACACCTTC.